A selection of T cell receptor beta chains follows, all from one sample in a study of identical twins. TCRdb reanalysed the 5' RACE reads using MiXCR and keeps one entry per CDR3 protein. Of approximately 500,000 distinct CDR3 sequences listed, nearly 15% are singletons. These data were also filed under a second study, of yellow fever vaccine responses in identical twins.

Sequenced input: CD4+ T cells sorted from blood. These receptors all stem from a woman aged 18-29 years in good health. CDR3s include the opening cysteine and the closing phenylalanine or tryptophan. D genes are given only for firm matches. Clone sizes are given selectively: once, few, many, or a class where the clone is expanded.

CDR3nt: TGCGCCAGCAGCAATAGTCCCGGGACTAGCGGGGGGGGCAATGAGCAGTTCTTC; CDR3aa: CASSNSPGTSGGGNEQFF; j_gene: TRBJ2-1; abundance: -; d_gene: TRBD2; v_gene: TRBV5-1
CDR3nt: TGTGCCAGCAGCCATTCCGGGACACCGCGAGAGACCCAGTACTTC; CDR3aa: CASSHSGTPRETQYF; j_gene: TRBJ2-5; abundance: few; d_gene: -; v_gene: TRBV3-1
CDR3nt: TGCAGTGCGACACTAGCGGGAGTCTACAATGAGCAGTTCTTC; CDR3aa: CSATLAGVYNEQFF; j_gene: TRBJ2-1; abundance: few; d_gene: TRBD2; v_gene: TRBV20-1
CDR3nt: TGCGCCAGCAGCACACTCCCCGGAGATACGCAGTATTTT; CDR3aa: CASSTLPGDTQYF; j_gene: TRBJ2-3; abundance: many; d_gene: -; v_gene: TRBV5-1
CDR3nt: TGCGCCAGCAGCGGACCTCGGGCAGGGGGCTATCAAGAGACCCAGTACTTC; CDR3aa: CASSGPRAGGYQETQYF; j_gene: TRBJ2-5; abundance: few; d_gene: TRBD1; v_gene: TRBV5-1
CDR3nt: TGTGCCAGCAGTTTATCGGGGTTCCCGATGAACACCGGGGAGCTGTTTTTT; CDR3aa: CASSLSGFPMNTGELFF; j_gene: TRBJ2-2; abundance: few; d_gene: -; v_gene: TRBV27
CDR3nt: TGCAGCGTTGAAGCTGGAGAGACCCAGTACTTC; CDR3aa: CSVEAGETQYF; j_gene: TRBJ2-5; abundance: -; d_gene: -; v_gene: TRBV29-1
CDR3nt: TGCGCCAGCAGCTCGGACGGAGTTGGGGTCAATGAGCAGTTCTTC; CDR3aa: CASSSDGVGVNEQFF; j_gene: TRBJ2-1; abundance: few; d_gene: -; v_gene: TRBV5-1
CDR3nt: TGCAGCGTTCCCGGGACTAGCATTAATGAGCAGTTCTTC; CDR3aa: CSVPGTSINEQFF; j_gene: TRBJ2-1; abundance: few; d_gene: TRBD2; v_gene: TRBV29-1
CDR3nt: TGCAGCGGAAGACTAGGTGAGCAGTTCTTC; CDR3aa: CSGRLGEQFF; j_gene: TRBJ2-1; abundance: -; d_gene: -; v_gene: TRBV29-1
CDR3nt: TGCAGCGTTGGGGTAGTGGGACAGGAGGCGGTGAGCACTGAAGCTTTCTTT; CDR3aa: CSVGVVGQEAVSTEAFF; j_gene: TRBJ1-1; abundance: many; d_gene: TRBD1; v_gene: TRBV29-1
CDR3nt: TGTGCCAGCAGTTTATCTCACAGAGTAGCCAAAAACATTCAGTACTTC; CDR3aa: CASSLSHRVAKNIQYF; j_gene: TRBJ2-4; abundance: -; d_gene: -; v_gene: TRBV27
CDR3nt: TGTGCCAGCAGCTCGTCGGCTGGGGGTGAGCAGTTCTTC; CDR3aa: CASSSSAGGEQFF; j_gene: TRBJ2-1; abundance: -; d_gene: -; v_gene: TRBV13
CDR3nt: TGTGCCAGCAGCTTAGAACCGTTGAGCACAGATACGCAGTATTTT; CDR3aa: CASSLEPLSTDTQYF; j_gene: TRBJ2-3; abundance: -; d_gene: -; v_gene: TRBV13
CDR3nt: TGTGCCATCACTTTGACAGGGAGGCCAGATACGCAGTATTTT; CDR3aa: CAITLTGRPDTQYF; j_gene: TRBJ2-3; abundance: -; d_gene: -; v_gene: TRBV10-3
CDR3nt: TGCAGCGTCCCTATAGGGGGGTCAGAGACCCAGTACTTC; CDR3aa: CSVPIGGSETQYF; j_gene: TRBJ2-5; abundance: -; d_gene: -; v_gene: TRBV29-1
CDR3nt: TGCGCCAGCAGCTCAAACGGGGGGCCGAATGAGCAGTTCTTC; CDR3aa: CASSSNGGPNEQFF; j_gene: TRBJ2-1; abundance: few; d_gene: -; v_gene: TRBV5-1
CDR3nt: TGTGCCAGCAGTACCGGGACAGGGGCCTACGAGCAGTACTTC; CDR3aa: CASSTGTGAYEQYF; j_gene: TRBJ2-7; abundance: -; d_gene: TRBD1; v_gene: TRBV28
CDR3nt: TGTGCCAGCGCCCAGGGGCCTATGAACACTGAAGCTTTCTTT; CDR3aa: CASAQGPMNTEAFF; j_gene: TRBJ1-1; abundance: few; d_gene: -; v_gene: TRBV7-8
CDR3nt: TGTGCCATGGGAACTAGCGGGAGCACAGATACGCAGTATTTT; CDR3aa: CAMGTSGSTDTQYF; j_gene: TRBJ2-3; abundance: -; d_gene: TRBD2; v_gene: TRBV10-3
CDR3nt: TGCGCCAGCAGCTGGGACAGGGGTAGGACAGATACGCAGTATTTT; CDR3aa: CASSWDRGRTDTQYF; j_gene: TRBJ2-3; abundance: -; d_gene: TRBD1; v_gene: TRBV5-1
CDR3nt: TGTGCCAGCAGTGAAACAGCCAGCACAGATACGCAGTATTTT; CDR3aa: CASSETASTDTQYF; j_gene: TRBJ2-3; abundance: -; d_gene: -; v_gene: TRBV6-1
CDR3nt: TGTGCCAGCAGCTTAGGGCGGACAGGAAAAGCCTACGAGCAGTACTTC; CDR3aa: CASSLGRTGKAYEQYF; j_gene: TRBJ2-7; abundance: few; d_gene: TRBD1; v_gene: TRBV7-9
CDR3nt: TGTGCCAGCAGCTTAGAAGGTACCAGCACAGATACGCAGTATTTT; CDR3aa: CASSLEGTSTDTQYF; j_gene: TRBJ2-3; abundance: many; d_gene: -; v_gene: TRBV7-7
CDR3nt: TGTGCCAGCAGCCCGGGGACCCGGGAGCAGTTCTTC; CDR3aa: CASSPGTREQFF; j_gene: TRBJ2-1; abundance: few; d_gene: -; v_gene: TRBV13
CDR3nt: TGTGCCAGCAGTCTAGGGGGGAGGAGTAATGAGCAGTTCTTC; CDR3aa: CASSLGGRSNEQFF; j_gene: TRBJ2-1; abundance: few; d_gene: -; v_gene: TRBV12-3/TRBV12-4
CDR3nt: TGCAGTGCTAGTCGCCCCGGGTCCAATCAGCCCCAGCATTTT; CDR3aa: CSASRPGSNQPQHF; j_gene: TRBJ1-5; abundance: -; d_gene: -; v_gene: TRBV20-1
CDR3nt: TGTGCCAGCAGCCAAGATCATGCGGGGTTGACTGAAGCTTTCTTT; CDR3aa: CASSQDHAGLTEAFF; j_gene: TRBJ1-1; abundance: few; d_gene: -; v_gene: TRBV4-2
CDR3nt: TGTGCCAGCAGCGCGACGGTGAACACTGAAGCTTTCTTT; CDR3aa: CASSATVNTEAFF; j_gene: TRBJ1-1; abundance: few; d_gene: -; v_gene: TRBV7-3
CDR3nt: TGTGCCATCAGTGTGAGGGCAACGACAGATACGCAGTATTTT; CDR3aa: CAISVRATTDTQYF; j_gene: TRBJ2-3; abundance: few; d_gene: -; v_gene: TRBV10-3
CDR3nt: TGTGCCACCAGTGCCGCGACTAGCGGGAGATCTGAGCAGTACTTC; CDR3aa: CATSAATSGRSEQYF; j_gene: TRBJ2-7; abundance: few; d_gene: TRBD2; v_gene: TRBV24-1
CDR3nt: TGCAGCGGGGGACGTAGTTTCGGGGATACGCAGTATTTT; CDR3aa: CSGGRSFGDTQYF; j_gene: TRBJ2-3; abundance: -; d_gene: -; v_gene: TRBV29-1
CDR3nt: TGCAGTGCTAGAGCTGTGCCGGAGACCCAGTACTTC; CDR3aa: CSARAVPETQYF; j_gene: TRBJ2-5; abundance: few; d_gene: -; v_gene: TRBV20-1
CDR3nt: TGTGCCAGCAGCCGGGGACTAGCGGGAGGTCGGGAGCAGTACTTC; CDR3aa: CASSRGLAGGREQYF; j_gene: TRBJ2-7; abundance: -; d_gene: TRBD2; v_gene: TRBV3-1
CDR3nt: TGTGCCACCAGCAGAACCCCGGGACAGGGGTCGCGAAATGAGCAGTTCTTC; CDR3aa: CATSRTPGQGSRNEQFF; j_gene: TRBJ2-1; abundance: few; d_gene: TRBD1; v_gene: TRBV15
CDR3nt: TGTGCCAGCAGCCAAGAGGGAGGCAGGCCCACCGGGGAGCTGTTTTTT; CDR3aa: CASSQEGGRPTGELFF; j_gene: TRBJ2-2; abundance: many; d_gene: -; v_gene: TRBV3-1
CDR3nt: TGTGCCACTGAGGAGAACACTGAAGCTTTCTTT; CDR3aa: CATEENTEAFF; j_gene: TRBJ1-1; abundance: -; d_gene: -; v_gene: TRBV10-3
CDR3nt: TGTGCCAGCAAATGGACTCACACCGGGGAGCTGTTTTTT; CDR3aa: CASKWTHTGELFF; j_gene: TRBJ2-2; abundance: few; d_gene: -; v_gene: TRBV2
CDR3nt: TGTGCCATCAGTACGAGCGGGAGGAGCTCCTACAATGAGCAGTTCTTC; CDR3aa: CAISTSGRSSYNEQFF; j_gene: TRBJ2-1; abundance: few; d_gene: TRBD2; v_gene: TRBV10-3
CDR3nt: TGTGCCACCAGTGGTCCCGGGACAGGGGACGAGCAGTACTTC; CDR3aa: CATSGPGTGDEQYF; j_gene: TRBJ2-7; abundance: -; d_gene: TRBD1; v_gene: TRBV24-1
CDR3nt: TGCAGTGCTAGAGTATATGGAGAGAACACCGGGGAGCTGTTTTTT; CDR3aa: CSARVYGENTGELFF; j_gene: TRBJ2-2; abundance: few; d_gene: -; v_gene: TRBV20-1
CDR3nt: TGCAGTGCTAGAGGAGCGACTAGCGGATACAATGAGCAGTTCTTC; CDR3aa: CSARGATSGYNEQFF; j_gene: TRBJ2-1; abundance: -; d_gene: TRBD2; v_gene: TRBV20-1
CDR3nt: TGTGCCAGCTCACTGACAGGGGTCAATTCACCCCTCCACTTT; CDR3aa: CASSLTGVNSPLHF; j_gene: TRBJ1-6; abundance: -; d_gene: TRBD1; v_gene: TRBV18
CDR3nt: TGCGCCAGCAGCACTACAGGGTGGGCAGATACGCAGTATTTT; CDR3aa: CASSTTGWADTQYF; j_gene: TRBJ2-3; abundance: few; d_gene: -; v_gene: TRBV5-1
CDR3nt: TGTGCCAGCAGTGTACTGGGGGAGAAGTACGAGCAGTACTTC; CDR3aa: CASSVLGEKYEQYF; j_gene: TRBJ2-7; abundance: few; d_gene: -; v_gene: TRBV2
CDR3nt: TGCGCCAGCAGCCAAGGACTAGAGGGAGCTAGGAGCTCCTACGAGCAGTACTTC; CDR3aa: CASSQGLEGARSSYEQYF; j_gene: TRBJ2-7; abundance: -; d_gene: TRBD2; v_gene: TRBV5-1
CDR3nt: TGTGCCAGCAGCGCCGCCTACAGGGGGCTGTGGGGAAATGAGCAGTTCTTC; CDR3aa: CASSAAYRGLWGNEQFF; j_gene: TRBJ2-1; abundance: few; d_gene: TRBD1; v_gene: TRBV7-8
CDR3nt: TGTGCCAGCAAAGGGACTCCCGCCGCAGATACGCAGTATTTT; CDR3aa: CASKGTPAADTQYF; j_gene: TRBJ2-3; abundance: few; d_gene: -; v_gene: TRBV6-1